The 19 T cell receptor beta chains below were found in one sample sequenced in a study of molecular identifiers for immune sequencing clone quantification. TCRdb ran MiXCR on the PCR reads and lists one entry per CDR3 protein. In the table there are about 65,000 distinct CDR3 sequences, around 17% of which are singletons. The sequenced material came from naive CD8+ T cells from blood, with Jurkat cell RNA spiked in. Subset in this sample: FACS-sorted CD8+CD4-CCR7+CD45RA+ naive T cells. These receptors were taken from a human donor in good health. Some libraries in this study had Jurkat cell RNA spiked in.

Many counts were recorded for this clonotype. The chain joins TRBV28 to TRBJ2-3; D perhaps matches TRBD2 (6 bases). With 8 bases removed from V and 1 base from J, the gap between germline ends came to 7 bases. This CDR3 has 12 amino acids. Germline CDR1 MDHEN, CDR2 SYDVKM. In DNA form, the CDR3 reads TGTGCCAGCTGCGGGGGCACAGATACGCAGTATTTT. Protein: CASCGGTDTQYF.

In its sample, this clonotype is medium-sized (0.01 to 0.1%). The chain carries TRBV7-2 and TRBJ2-3, with 9 bases lining up with TRBD2. Germline CDR1 and CDR2: SGHTA and FQGNSA. V shed 1 base and J 1 base; nucleotides not matched to a gene: 15. The CDR3 totals 20 residues. The CDR3 protein is CASSLVVLLAGMHGTDTQYF. The CDR3 bases are TGTGCCAGCAGCTTAGTGGTCCTCCTAGCGGGAATGCATGGCACAGATACGCAGTATTTT.

The rearrangement links TRBV14 to TRBJ2-5, with 8 bases that match TRBD2. Germline loops: CDR1 SGHDN, CDR2 FVKESK. J gave up 5 bases and V 4 bases, and 6 bases lay outside the gene matches. The CDR3 is made up of 14 amino acids. CDR3 residues: CASSLRTSRETQYF. The DNA for the CDR3 is TGTGCCAGCAGCCTCAGGACTAGCCGGGAGACCCAGTACTTC.

This clonotype appeared many times. This chain joins TRBV13 and TRBJ2-3; no clear D. CDR1 is PRHDT and CDR2 is FYEKMQ in the germline V gene (reference sequence). V lost 7 bases and J 4 bases, leaving 12 bases between the germline ends. The CDR3 consists of 13 residues. CDR3 region: CASTFNSPDTQYF. CDR3 nucleotides: TGTGCCAGCACCTTTAATTCACCAGATACGCAGTATTTT.

This clonotype was seen only a few times. The chain has TRBV12-3 or TRBV12-4 and TRBJ2-7; D gene unclear. V was cut by 3 bases and J by 2 bases, with 11 bases left in between. This CDR3 spans 14 amino acids. CDR3 sequence: CASSFGSFTYEQYF. CDR3 bases: TGTGCCAGCAGTTTTGGGTCCTTCACCTACGAGCAGTACTTC.

In this sample, this clonotype turned up many times. Germline and junction disagree at one end, which may indicate a read error. This chain uses TRBV18 with TRBJ1-1; 11 bases are a match to TRBD1. The V gene's germline CDR1 is KGHSH and CDR2 LQKENI. The CDR3 runs 14 residues. The CDR3 reads CASSTPGQGAEAFF. CDR3 bases: TGTGCCAGCTCAACACCGGGACAGGGGGCTGAAGCTTTCTTT.

Concerning this clonotype: A single base separates this from a much larger clone, so it may be a read error. The J gene is TRBJ2-7, the V gene TRBV10-3; a possible D gene is TRBD2 (6 bases). Trimming removed 6 bases at V and 5 bases at J, with 17 bases between. This CDR3 comprises 14 residues. Germline V gene sequence: CDR1 ENHRY, CDR2 SYGVKD. The CDR3 DNA is TGTGCCATCAGGGATGGTGGAGGGCAAGACGAGCAGTACTTC. It codes for CAIRDGGGQDEQYF.

In its sample, this clonotype was seen many times. Written as DNA, the CDR3 is TGTGCCAGCAGCCCGAGGACTAGCTACGAGCAGTACTTC. Its translation is CASSPRTSYEQYF. The chain couples TRBV7-9 to TRBJ2-7, with TRBD2 matching 7 bases. V lost 5 bases and J lost 3; bases outside the gene matches: 4. In germline, CDR1 is SEHNR, CDR2 FQNEAQ (reference sequence). CDR3 size: 13 residues. Full variable domain (remainder filled in from reference TRBV7-9 and TRBJ2-7): DTGVSQNPRHKITKRGQNVTFRCDPISEHNRLYWYRQTLGQGPEFLTYFQNEAQLEKSRLLSDRFSAERPKGSFSTLEIQRTEQGDSAMYLCASSPRTSYEQYFGPGTRLTVT.

The sample holds many counts of this clonotype. V gene TRBV11-1 combines with J gene TRBJ2-7; the D is unclear. The CDR3 totals 12 residues. Deletions cut 3 bases from V and 0 bases from J, with 3 bases between. Looked up from germline, CDR1 is SGHAT and CDR2 is FQDESV (reference sequence). The CDR3 here is CASSFSSYEQYF. In nucleotides, the CDR3 is TGTGCCAGCAGCTTTTCCTCCTACGAGCAGTACTTC. Variable domain in full (rest from reference TRBV11-1 and TRBJ2-7): EAEVAQSPRYKITEKSQAVAFWCDPISGHATLYWYRQILGQGPELLVQFQDESVVDDSQLPKDRFSAERLKGVDSTLKIQPAELGDSAMYLCASSFSSYEQYFGPGTRLTVT.

About this clonotype itself: A much larger clonotype is one base distant, so this may be a read error. The rearrangement links TRBV28 to TRBJ2-3, with 7 bases lining up with TRBD2. This CDR3 comprises 13 residues. The V segment lost 2 bases and the J segment 6 bases; nucleotides outside the gene matches: 2. In germline, CDR1 is MDHEN, CDR2 SYDVKM. CDR3 in DNA: TGTGCCAGCAGTTTACGGGAGGAGGATACGCAGTATTTT. The encoded protein is CASSLREEDTQYF.

This clonotype appeared many times. The J gene is TRBJ2-7, the V gene TRBV3-1; either TRBD1 or TRBD2 may fit D (6 bases each). The germline V gene encodes CDR1 LGHDT and CDR2 YNNKEL (reference sequence). Between the trimmed V and J ends, which lost 4 bases and 5 bases, there was a span of 12 bases. The CDR3 is made up of 13 amino acids. The chain's CDR3 is CASSRPGADEQYF. The CDR3 coding sequence is TGTGCCAGCAGCCGGCCGGGGGCGGACGAGCAGTACTTC.

The sample holds a few counts of this clonotype. In DNA, the CDR3 is TGTGCCAGCAGTTACCCGCGGACAGGAGCCTTTACGAGCACCTACAATGAGCAGTTCTTC. This translates into CASSYPRTGAFTSTYNEQFF. This sequence joins TRBV6-2 or TRBV6-3 and TRBJ2-1; 7 bases are a match to TRBD1. Losses at the gene ends were 2 bases for V and 2 bases for J; bases not matched to a gene: 18. Germline-derived CDR1 and CDR2 are MNHEY and SVGEGT. This CDR3 spans 20 amino acids.

This chain links TRBV9 with TRBJ2-2; D remains unclear. Deletions cut 1 base from V and 6 bases from J, with 4 bases between. CDR1 and CDR2 from the germline V gene are SGDLS and YYNGEE. This CDR3 comprises 12 residues. The CDR3 spells CASSVTSGELFF. The CDR3 DNA sequence: TGTGCCAGCAGCGTAACTTCCGGGGAGCTGTTTTTT.

This clonotype was detected ten times or more. The chain uses TRBV15 and TRBJ2-3, with unresolved D. V was clipped by 0 bases and J by 2 bases, with 6 bases between them. CDR3 length: 14 residues. Per the germline V gene, CDR1 is LNHNV and CDR2 is YYDKDF (reference sequence). The CDR3 DNA reads TGTGCCACCAGCAGAGACAGAGACACAGATACGCAGTATTTT. Residues: CATSRDRDTDTQYF. Full variable domain (remainder filled in from reference TRBV15 and TRBJ2-3): DAMVIQNPRYQVTQFGKPVTLSCSQTLNHNVMYWYQQKSSQAPKLLFHYYDKDFNNEADTPDNFQSRRPNTSFCFLDIRSPGLGDTAMYLCATSRDRDTDTQYFGPGTRLTVL.

The sample holds many counts of this clonotype. V is TRBV12-3 or TRBV12-4 and J is TRBJ2-5, with D perhaps being TRBD1 or TRBD2 (6 bases each). The ends were cut back, 6 bases at V and 3 bases at J, with 23 bases in the middle. This CDR3 spans 17 amino acids. The CDR3 nucleotides read TGTGCCAGCAGCGGCGTTCCGGCGGCGGAGGGGGAAGAGACCCAGTACTTC. Translation: CASSGVPAAEGEETQYF.

This clonotype was detected ten times or more. This rearrangement joins TRBV5-4 to TRBJ2-7, with D tentatively TRBD1 or TRBD2 (6 bases each). The germline gives CDR1 SGHNT, CDR2 YYREEE (reference sequence). The V gene lost 3 bases and the J gene lost 6 bases, with 22 bases spanning the gap. This CDR3 has 16 amino acids. The CDR3 DNA reads TGTGCCAGCAGCTCGACCGTCATAGGGGGGACATCCGAGCAGTACTTC. Translated: CASSSTVIGGTSEQYF.

This clonotype was seen a few times. The chain uses TRBV27 and TRBJ2-3; no clear D gene. The CDR3 runs 16 residues. V was pared by 8 bases and J by 7 bases, with 25 bases between. Per germline, CDR1 MNHEY and CDR2 SMNVEV (reference sequence). The CDR3 sequence is CASYSAPGALKNTQYF. The CDR3 coding sequence is TGTGCCAGCTATTCAGCTCCCGGCGCCTTGAAGAATACGCAGTATTTT.

This clonotype came up many times. The chain employs TRBV3-1 and TRBJ2-2, with D perhaps assigned TRBD1 or TRBD2 (5 bases each). Trimming left V 1 base short and J 3 bases short, with 12 bases between. CDR1 is LGHDT and CDR2 is YNNKEL in the germline V gene (reference sequence). The CDR3 is made up of 16 amino acids. CDR3 amino acids: CASSQARGLYTGELFF. The CDR3 DNA reads as TGTGCCAGCAGCCAAGCCCGGGGCCTATACACCGGGGAGCTGTTTTTT.

This clonotype appeared many times. The chain uses TRBV9 and TRBJ1-1; D is unclear. Germline CDR1 reads SGDLS; CDR2 reads YYNGEE. V lost 4 bases, J lost 3 bases, and 10 bases lay in between. This CDR3 has 13 residues. The CDR3 sequence is CASSPAKYTEAFF. The CDR3 DNA reads TGTGCCAGCAGCCCGGCGAAGTACACTGAAGCTTTCTTT. The full variable domain, in which reference TRBV9 and TRBJ1-1 provide the parts outside the CDR3, is DSGVTQTPKHLITATGQRVTLRCSPRSGDLSVYWYQQSLDQGLQFLIQYYNGEERAKGNILERFSAQQFPDLHSELNLSSLELGDSALYFCASSPAKYTEAFFGQGTRLTVV.